The rows below give T cell receptor beta chains drawn from one sample of a study of cytomegalovirus exposure and HLA in healthy donors. The protocol was immunoSEQ multiplex PCR, while the TCRdb copy is restricted to in-frame clones and leaves out a portion. The sample holds 150,000 to 200,000 clones, 75% to 90% seen once. The sequencing sample was made of PBMCs. All receptors come from a man younger than 35 in good health and CMV-seropositive. The CDR3 runs from the conserved cysteine through the conserved F or W. The D gene is left open where the match is weak. Some rows mark clone size as missing; the rest say once, few, many or name a class of expanded clone.

TRBV5-1	NA	TRBD1	TRBJ2-3	CASSLGPLGQGADTQYF	TGCGCCAGCAGCTTGGGACCTCTAGGACAGGGAGCAGATACGCAGTATTTT
TRBV12-5	NA	NA	TRBJ2-3	CASGGNTDTQYF	TGTGCTAGTGGTGGCAACACAGATACGCAGTATTTT
TRBV5-1	NA	TRBD1	TRBJ1-2	CASSLVGTGFDYGYTF	TGCGCCAGCAGCTTGGTTGGGACAGGGTTCGACTATGGCTACACCTTC
TRBV7-2	NA	TRBD1	TRBJ2-5	CASSPEGDRYQETQYF	TGTGCCAGCAGCCCCGAAGGGGACAGGTACCAAGAGACCCAGTACTTC
TRBV6-5	NA	TRBD1	TRBJ1-3	CASSRAGQGGPRYF	TGTGCCAGCAGTCGGGCGGGACAGGGAGGCCCTCGATATTTT
TRBV5-1	NA	TRBD2	TRBJ2-3	CASSQTSATDTQYF	TGCGCCAGCAGCCAGACTAGCGCCACAGATACGCAGTATTTT
TRBV7-9	NA	NA	TRBJ1-3	CASTDDSSGNTIYF	TGTGCCAGCACAGATGACAGCTCTGGAAACACCATATATTTT
TRBV5-1	NA	NA	TRBJ2-5	CASSLVRAPQETQYF	TGCGCCAGCAGCTTGGTGAGGGCCCCCCAAGAGACCCAGTACTTC
TRBV29-1	NA	NA	TRBJ1-1	CSVGGSVVDTEAFF	TGCAGCGTTGGAGGGTCCGTCGTTGACACTGAAGCTTTCTTT
TRBV7-2	NA	TRBD2	TRBJ2-3	CASSSGLGTQYF	TGTGCCAGCAGCTCGGGACTAGGCACGCAGTATTTT
TRBV10-3	NA	TRBD2	TRBJ2-5	CAISTSGWETQYF	TGTGCCATCAGTACTAGCGGGTGGGAGACCCAGTACTTC
TRBV18	NA	NA	TRBJ1-1	CASSLTAGVVGTEAFF	TGTGCCAGCTCACTCACGGCAGGGGTTGTGGGCACTGAAGCTTTCTTT
TRBV21-1	NA	NA	TRBJ1-4	CARNPPQGIWEKLFF	TGTGCCAGGAATCCCCCACAGGGGATATGGGAAAAACTGTTTTTT
TRBV9	NA	NA	TRBJ1-1	CASSVDLGGTEAFF	TGTGCCAGCAGCGTAGATTTAGGGGGCACTGAAGCTTTCTTT
TRBV9	few	NA	TRBJ2-5	CASSAPGVQTQYF	TGTGCCAGCAGCGCCCCGGGGGTACAGACCCAGTACTTC
TRBV5-1	few	NA	TRBJ1-1	CASSLFSQLNTEAFF	TGCGCCAGCAGCTTGTTTTCACAACTGAACACTGAAGCTTTCTTT
TRBV7-9	NA	TRBD1	TRBJ2-1	CASSLELGTGEQFF	TGTGCCAGCAGCTTAGAGTTGGGGACAGGTGAGCAGTTCTTC